Following are 20 T cell receptor beta chains from one sample sequenced in a study of blood T cell repertoires in COVID-19. Using immunoSEQ multiplex PCR, the repertoire was profiled, and TCRdb retains in-frame clones only, with some absent. This sample has 110,000 or so clones; 85% to 90% occur once, and the top ten carry roughly 5%. Sequencing used peripheral blood. These receptors were collected from a woman aged 55-70 years with COVID-19, enrolled during active disease.

The chain joins TRBV6-2 or TRBV6-3 to TRBJ1-5, with 8 bases lining up with TRBD1. J was trimmed by 3 bases and V by 7 bases; bases with no gene match: 8. The CDR3 contains 15 residues. Germline V lookup: CDR1 MNHEY, CDR2 SVGEGT. CDR3: CASIPQGVFNQPQHF. CDR3 nucleotide sequence: TGTGCCAGCATCCCACAGGGGGTATTCAATCAGCCCCAGCATTTT.

The CDR3 sequence is CASSIPMEGNTEAFF. The CDR3 bases are TGTGCCAGTAGTATCCCCATGGAGGGGAACACTGAAGCTTTCTTT. The V gene is TRBV19, the J gene TRBJ1-1; D is unresolved. V dropped 3 bases and J dropped 1 base, with 12 bases sitting between them. The CDR3 has 15 residues. In germline, CDR1 is LNHDA, CDR2 SQIVND (reference sequence).

The chain combines TRBV6-5 with TRBJ2-5; possibly TRBD1 for D (5 bases). Trimming shortened V by 6 bases and J by 1 base, and 15 bases separated the two germline ends. The V gene's germline CDR1 is MNHEY and CDR2 SVGAGI. The CDR3 sequence is 15 residues long. The CDR3 DNA reads as TGTGCCAGCAGCCGGACCTCAGGGTCCCAAGAGACCCAGTACTTC. The encoded protein is CASSRTSGSQETQYF.

A remark on this clone: The sample has other DNA sequences that encode this CDR3 too. The chain carries TRBV7-3 and TRBJ1-1, with D possibly matching TRBD1 (5 bases). The germline CDR1 and CDR2 sequences are SGHTA and FQGTGA. V was pared by 5 bases and J by 3 bases, with 13 bases between. The CDR3 has 14 amino acids. The DNA of the CDR3 is TGTGCCAGCAGCCCCACCGGGGGGGACACTGAAGCTTTCTTT. Translation gives CASSPTGGDTEAFF.

This clone has a handful of counts. This sequence joins TRBV14 and TRBJ2-5, with D possibly TRBD1 on 6 matching bases. CDR1 is SGHDN and CDR2 is FVKESK in the germline V gene. The germline V and J ends were trimmed by 0 bases and 0 bases, with 8 bases remaining between them. This CDR3 has 15 residues. CDR3 residues: CASSQDGQYQETQYF. CDR3 coding DNA: TGTGCCAGCAGCCAAGACGGACAGTACCAAGAGACCCAGTACTTC.

Worth noting for this clone: This sample also contains other DNA sequences that code for the same CDR3. The V and J genes are TRBV6-1 and TRBJ1-3, with TRBD1 matching over 7 bases. Per germline, CDR1 MNHNS and CDR2 SASEGT. The CDR3 spans 17 residues. J lost 0 bases, V lost 4 bases, and 9 bases had no gene match. The CDR3 loop reads CASSAIRQGHSGNTIYF. CDR3 nucleotide sequence: TGTGCCAGCAGTGCTATACGACAGGGACACTCTGGAAACACCATATATTTT.

The genes are TRBV20-1 and TRBJ2-3, with 9 bases identical to TRBD2. Germline V gene data show CDR1 as DFQATT and CDR2 as SNEGSKA (reference sequence). Trimming at V came to 3 bases and at J to 6 bases, leaving 10 bases not matched to a gene. This CDR3 is built from 15 residues. Here the CDR3 DNA reads TGCAGTGCTAGTCCCGGGACTAGCAGGCAGGATACGCAGTATTTT. This gives the protein CSASPGTSRQDTQYF.

The CDR3: CASSHGWASRNTEAFF. The CDR3 DNA reads TGTGCCAGCAGCCATGGCTGGGCCTCGAGGAACACTGAAGCTTTCTTT. The chain joins TRBV4-2 to TRBJ1-1; D ambiguous. The CDR3 spans 16 residues. V lost 3 bases and J 1 base, leaving 15 bases between the germline ends. Germline loops: CDR1 LGHNA, CDR2 YNFKEQ.

The chain joins TRBV12-3 or TRBV12-4 to TRBJ2-7, with a tentative D call TRBD1 (6 bases). The CDR3 is 13 residues long. V was clipped by 3 bases and J by 2 bases, with 8 bases between them. CDR3 bases: TGTGCCAGCAGTTTGGGGACAACCTACGAGCAGTACTTC. It is translated as CASSLGTTYEQYF.

The J gene is TRBJ2-5, the V gene TRBV27; 10 bases match TRBD2. The CDR3 is 15 residues long. Germline CDR1 reads MNHEY; CDR2 reads SMNVEV (reference sequence). V shed 3 bases and J 4 bases; nucleotides not matched to a gene: 5. The CDR3 DNA reads as TGTGCCAGCAGTTTTATGGCTAGCGGGGGAGAGACCCAGTACTTC. Protein: CASSFMASGGETQYF.

The chain employs TRBV7-9 and TRBJ1-2; 9 nucleotides align to TRBD1. Germline V gene data show CDR1 as SEHNR and CDR2 as FQNEAQ (reference sequence). The CDR3 spans 14 residues. V lost 7 bases and J lost 4; bases outside the gene matches: 7. The CDR3 sequence is CASTIQGQGYGYTF. CDR3 DNA sequence: TGTGCCAGCACCATCCAGGGACAGGGCTATGGCTACACCTTC.

The chain carries TRBV15 and TRBJ1-2; no firm D call. In germline, CDR1 is LNHNV, CDR2 YYDKDF (reference sequence). V gave up 0 bases and J gave up 4 bases, with 15 bases separating them. The CDR3 sequence is 16 residues long. CDR3 DNA sequence: TGTGCCACCAGCAGAGAGAACCCCCAGGATCTCTATGGCTACACCTTC. This encodes CATSRENPQDLYGYTF.

The chain combines TRBV18 with TRBJ2-6; D is uncertain. Germline assignment: CDR1 KGHSH and CDR2 LQKENI. The V end lost 6 bases, the J end lost 0 bases, and 9 bases lay between the germline ends. The CDR3 totals 15 residues. In nucleotides, the CDR3 is TGTGCCAGCTCGCCCGACATCTCTGGGGCCAACGTCCTGACTTTC. Residues: CASSPDISGANVLTF.

The chain is built from TRBV9 and TRBJ1-2; 12 bases line up with TRBD1. Unmatched junction bases numbered 7, after V lost 0 bases and J lost 1 base. CDR1 SGDLS and CDR2 YYNGEE come from the germline V gene. This CDR3 is built from 18 residues. CDR3 nucleotides: TGTGCCAGCAGCGTAGGGATGGGACAGGGGGCAAATAACTATGGCTACACCTTC. Translating gives CASSVGMGQGANNYGYTF. The entire variable domain, with the rest obtained from reference TRBV9 and TRBJ1-2, is as follows: DSGVTQTPKHLITATGQRVTLRCSPRSGDLSVYWYQQSLDQGLQFLIQYYNGEERAKGNILERFSAQQFPDLHSELNLSSLELGDSALYFCASSVGMGQGANNYGYTFGSGTRLTVV.

The chain couples TRBV30 to TRBJ1-5, with D uncertain. The germline V and J ends were trimmed by 2 bases and 9 bases, with 17 bases remaining between them. The CDR3 is 14 amino acids. Germline V CDR1 and CDR2: GTSNPN, SVGIG (reference sequence). Written as DNA, the CDR3 is TGTGCCTGGAGTACTGGCACGCGTCCGGGGCCCCAGCATTTT. This codes for CAWSTGTRPGPQHF.

The genes are TRBV12-3 or TRBV12-4 and TRBJ1-2; no firm D call. The CDR3 loop spans 11 amino acids. The V end lost 7 bases, the J end lost 7 bases, and 10 bases lay between the germline ends. CDR3 DNA: TGTGCCAGCACCAGGACTGGTGGCTACACCTTC. It is translated as CASTRTGGYTF.

This chain joins TRBV3-1 (or the pseudogene TRBV3-2) and TRBJ2-2; TRBD1 aligns across 8 bases. J gave up 3 bases and V 4 bases, and 7 bases lay outside the gene matches. Germline CDR1 reads LGHDT; CDR2 reads YNNKEL (reference sequence). The CDR3 consists of 16 residues. The CDR3 DNA is TGTGCCAGCAGCCCCTCGGACAGGGTCGACACCGGGGAGCTGTTTTTT. Translation gives CASSPSDRVDTGELFF.

J is TRBJ2-1 and V is TRBV6-5, with 11 positions matching TRBD2. The germline gives CDR1 MNHEY, CDR2 SVGAGI. The CDR3 is 16 amino acids. Trimming at V came to 4 bases and at J to 5 bases, leaving 7 bases not matched to a gene. The CDR3: CASSLAGGLLDNEQFF. The CDR3 bases are TGTGCCAGCAGTTTAGCGGGGGGGCTGCTCGACAATGAGCAGTTCTTC.

V usage is TRBV7-9 and J usage is TRBJ2-7; TRBD1 matches at 7 bases. With 3 bases clipped from V and 2 bases from J, the junction kept 4 bases outside the gene matches. CDR3 length equals 14 residues. Looked up from germline, CDR1 is SEHNR and CDR2 is FQNEAQ (reference sequence). CDR3 nucleotide sequence: TGTGCCAGCAGCTTCCGACAGGGCCCCTACGAGCAGTACTTC. It yields the protein CASSFRQGPYEQYF.

The chain joins TRBV6-2 or TRBV6-3 to TRBJ1-4, with D tentatively TRBD1 (5 bases). V was trimmed by 4 bases and J by 8 bases, leaving 14 bases between them. The length of the CDR3 is 14 residues. Germline-derived CDR1 and CDR2 are MNHEY and SVGEGT. This CDR3 reads CASSSLRDWEKLFF. Here the CDR3 DNA reads TGTGCCAGCAGTTCGCTAAGGGACTGGGAAAAACTGTTTTTT.